This entry features one T cell receptor (beta chain) sequence. This entry belongs to a study of blood T cell repertoires in COVID-19. At the level of the study: Samples of COVID-19 (acute and convalescent) were obtained from the United States, Italy and Spain.

V dropped 5 bases and J dropped 7 bases, with 15 bases sitting between them. Germline assignment: CDR1 MNHEY and CDR2 SVGEGT. The CDR3 has 14 amino acids. In the original processing: Reference gene primer amplification gave estimated nucleated cell counts. Profiling relied on immunoSEQ multiplex PCR, and the TCRdb table lists in-frame clones only, not all of them. V and J calls and clone size are those listed in that table; D and trimming were worked out from the DNA. This table has about 71,000 clones, 90% appearing once. The chain joins TRBV6-2 or TRBV6-3 to TRBJ2-1; perhaps TRBD2 as D (5 bases). This TCR was recovered from a woman aged 18-35 years with acute or convalescent COVID-19. Material for sequencing was peripheral blood. In DNA form, the CDR3 reads TGTGCCAGCAGTCCCCCGAGGGTAGGGAATGAGCAGTTCTTC. Translated, it gives CASSPPRVGNEQFF.